The clone carrying this TCR beta chain was picked up a small number of times. The target antigen is unknown. The sample comes from a study of cytomegalovirus exposure and HLA in healthy donors. CDR1 is KGHSH and CDR2 is LQKENI in the germline V gene. This CDR3 spans 16 amino acids. J was trimmed by 8 bases and V by 3 bases; bases with no gene match: 6. 60 Vbeta and 13 Jbeta primers were used in PCR. The table came from immunoSEQ multiplex PCR; TCRdb's copy has only in-frame clones and leaves some out. The data hold over 150,000 clones, with about 71% observed a single time. Study findings and constraints: TRBV6-2, TRBV6-3 and other indistinguishable V segments were excluded. There were reportedly fewer N-insertions in an Asian-associated ancestry cluster than the roughly 610-donor mean, in a later analysis. Per published reports, the classifier diagnosed cytomegalovirus status with high specificity and sensitivity.

V gene TRBV18 combines with J gene TRBJ2-1, with 14 positions matching TRBD2. The specimen sequenced was PBMCs. The clonotype was recovered from a man between 45 and 60 years old in good health and CMV-seronegative. In DNA form, the CDR3 reads TGTGCCAGCTCACCTCCGACTAGCGGGGGGGCCGATGAGCAGTTCTTC. It translates to CASSPPTSGGADEQFF. Filled out from reference TRBV18 and TRBJ2-1, the complete variable domain reads NAGVMQNPRHLVRRRGQEARLRCSPMKGHSHVYWYRQLPEEGLKFMVYLQKENIIDESGMPKERFSAEFPKEGPSILRIQQVVRGDSAAYFCASSPPTSGGADEQFFGPGTRLTVL.